This TCR beta chain originates from a study of T cell responses to AZD1222 COVID-19 vaccine. Overall study findings and caveats: There were vaccine-associated CD4 TCRs across spike, dominant at 160-218 and 743-854. Receipt of two AZD1222 doses was followed by a rise in Spike-specific TCR breadth and depth. Clonal diversity may have been underestimated in mostly white British donors.

With 1 base removed from V and 6 bases from J, the gap between germline ends came to 5 bases. Germline V CDR1 and CDR2: SGDLS, YYNGEE. The CDR3 covers 13 residues. The protocol was immunoSEQ multiplex PCR, while the TCRdb copy is restricted to in-frame clones and leaves out a portion. This sample has about 150,000 clones; 88% occur once, and the top ten carry 3.1%. As for this clone: The antigen remains unidentified.

This clonotype originated in an adult in good health. Sequencing used peripheral blood, obtained on day 0 of AZD1222 vaccination. The rearrangement uses TRBV9 and TRBJ1-6; D gene ambiguous. The CDR3 sequence: CASSVSLNSPLHF. The CDR3 DNA reads TGTGCCAGCAGCGTATCGCTTAATTCACCCCTCCACTTT. Supplemented by reference TRBV9 and TRBJ1-6, the full variable domain reads DSGVTQTPKHLITATGQRVTLRCSPRSGDLSVYWYQQSLDQGLQFLIQYYNGEERAKGNILERFSAQQFPDLHSELNLSSLELGDSALYFCASSVSLNSPLHFGNGTRLTVT.